A single sample gave rise to the 23 T cell receptor beta chains below, sequenced in a study of shared clonotypes between healthy human individuals (dated by TCRdb to the early 2020s). Libraries were constructed by the immunoSEQ multiplex PCR assay. TCRdb took this table from immuneACCESS and kept in-frame rearrangements with V and J called. Such tables lack part of the clones; where checked against another copy, unresolved V genes explain under half of the gap, and the rest is unexplained. Here the sample has about 1 million clones; about 75% occur a single time. The ten largest clones take up approximately 1.5% of the sample. Sequenced: memory CD4+ T cells sorted from blood. Reading the label with the study, this specimen's cell subset or site is: CD45RA-negative fraction. These TCRs come from a man younger than 35 in good health.

The chain joins TRBV2 to TRBJ2-5; D unresolved. Germline CDR1 SNHLY, CDR2 FYNNEI. Trimming removed 7 bases at V and 0 bases at J, with 6 bases between. The CDR3 is 12 amino acids. For the CDR3, the DNA is TGTGCCAGCAACCTGTACCAAGAGACCCAGTACTTC. Its protein is CASNLYQETQYF.

This clone showed up many times. The rearrangement links TRBV7-2 to TRBJ2-7; D gene uncertain. V lost 2 bases to trimming and J lost 7 bases, with 9 bases between them. Germline CDR1 reads SGHTA; CDR2 reads FQGNSA. This CDR3 is 12 amino acids long. CDR3 in amino acids: CASSLFSREQYF. CDR3 in DNA: TGTGCCAGCAGCTTATTCAGTCGGGAGCAGTACTTC.

This chain uses TRBV30 with TRBJ2-7, with D perhaps TRBD1 or TRBD2 (5 bases each). Trimming stripped 1 base from V and 9 bases from J, with 22 bases between. CDR1 is GTSNPN and CDR2 is SVGIG in the germline V gene (reference sequence). The CDR3 covers 15 residues. The CDR3 sequence is CAWSEGRQFDPRQYF. For the CDR3, the DNA is TGTGCCTGGAGTGAAGGGAGACAGTTCGACCCCAGGCAGTACTTC.

Only a few counts were recorded for this clone. This chain connects TRBV11-3 to TRBJ2-3, with TRBD1 identical over 7 bases. This CDR3 region has 15 residues. CDR1 and CDR2 from the germline V gene are SGHNT and YENEEA. With 5 bases clipped from V and 2 bases from J, the junction kept 7 bases outside the gene matches. DNA of the CDR3: TGTGCCAGCAGCCCGACCGGGACAGACACAGATACGCAGTATTTT. Residues: CASSPTGTDTDTQYF.

This chain uses TRBV10-3 with TRBJ2-7; TRBD1 agrees at 7 bases. This CDR3 contains 14 residues. Per germline, CDR1 ENHRY and CDR2 SYGVKD. V lost 4 bases, J lost 7 bases, and 10 bases stayed unmatched. CDR3 sequence: CAISGLQGPGEQYF. In nucleotides, the CDR3 is TGTGCCATCAGTGGGTTACAGGGGCCGGGTGAGCAGTACTTC.

The J gene is TRBJ1-1, the V gene TRBV7-9, with a tentative D call TRBD1 (5 bases). The germline gives CDR1 SEHNR, CDR2 FQNEAQ (reference sequence). The germline V and J ends were trimmed by 5 bases and 8 bases, with 12 bases remaining between them. This CDR3 comprises 12 residues. The CDR3 loop reads CASSLNRLEAFF. The DNA of the CDR3 is TGTGCCAGCAGCCTAAACAGGCTCGAAGCTTTCTTT.

V gene TRBV5-1 combines with J gene TRBJ2-2; 7 bases agree with TRBD1. Per the germline V gene, CDR1 is SGHRS and CDR2 is YFSETQ. This CDR3 contains 14 residues. With 4 bases clipped from V and 7 bases from J, the junction kept 7 bases outside the gene matches. The CDR3 nucleotides read TGCGCCAGCAGCCCCGACAGGGCTGGCGGGGAGCTGTTTTTT. Its translation is CASSPDRAGGELFF.

V is TRBV25-1 and J is TRBJ1-3, with D possibly matching TRBD1 (5 bases). The CDR3 totals 15 residues. The germline CDR1 and CDR2 sequences are MGHDK and SYGVNS. V was pared by 6 bases and J by 0 bases, with 12 bases between. This chain's CDR3 is CASRETRASGNTIYF. The CDR3 DNA is TGTGCCAGCAGGGAAACCAGGGCCTCTGGAAACACCATATATTTT. Looking up the rest from reference TRBV25-1 and TRBJ1-3 gives the full variable domain: EADIYQTPRYLVIGTGKKITLECSQTMGHDKMYWYQQDPGMELHLIHYSYGVNSTEKGDLSSESTVSRIRTEHFPLTLESARPSHTSQYLCASRETRASGNTIYFGEGSWLTVV.

In nucleotides, the CDR3 is TGTGCCAGCAGATTCTCAGGGCTTGGCTACACCTTC. Protein sequence: CASRFSGLGYTF. J is TRBJ1-2 and V is TRBV28; maybe TRBD1 (5 bases). The CDR3 extends over 12 amino acids. V was shortened by 6 bases and J by 7 bases, with 12 bases between the two germline ends. The germline V gene has CDR1 MDHEN and CDR2 SYDVKM.

The V call is TRBV7-2, the J call TRBJ2-3; D not certain. Germline CDR1 reads SGHTA; CDR2 reads FQGNSA. The CDR3 has 13 amino acids. Trimming removed 5 bases from V and 4 bases from J, with 10 bases in between. The CDR3 here is CASSLQLADTQYF. CDR3 DNA: TGTGCCAGCAGCCTCCAGTTGGCAGATACGCAGTATTTT.

The chain is built from TRBV2 and TRBJ1-6; 8 bases agree with TRBD1. The V segment lost 6 bases and the J segment 9 bases; nucleotides outside the gene matches: 10. The germline CDR1 and CDR2 sequences are SNHLY and FYNNEI. The CDR3 is 15 residues long. CDR3 region: CASRGWTGRGSPLHF. DNA for the CDR3: TGTGCCAGCAGGGGATGGACAGGGCGAGGTTCACCCCTCCACTTT.

V is TRBV5-1 and J is TRBJ2-5, with D perhaps matching TRBD2 (6 bases). V lost 0 bases, J lost 6 bases, and 15 bases lay in between. The CDR3 extends over 15 amino acids. Germline CDR1 is SGHRS and CDR2 is YFSETQ. The CDR3 is CASSLVAVLEKTQYF. For the CDR3, the DNA is TGCGCCAGCAGCTTGGTAGCGGTGCTGGAAAAGACCCAGTACTTC.

The chain combines TRBV5-6 with TRBJ2-2; no firm D call. The CDR3 has 15 amino acids. V was shortened by 0 bases and J by 6 bases, with 12 bases between the two germline ends. The germline gives CDR1 SGHDT, CDR2 YYEEEE. As DNA, the CDR3 is TGTGCCAGCAGCTTGGGGCAAATGTTTTCCGGGGAGCTGTTTTTT. Translation: CASSLGQMFSGELFF.

CDR3 DNA: TGTGCCAGCAGCTTAGGGTTTGGAAACACTGAAGCTTTCTTT. Its translation: CASSLGFGNTEAFF. This chain links TRBV7-6 with TRBJ1-1, with no clear D. There are 14 residues in the CDR3. V lost 1 base and J lost 2, with 8 bases in between. CDR1 and CDR2 (germline): SGHVS, FNYEAQ.

This clone was seen a single time. V gene TRBV5-1 combines with J gene TRBJ2-2, with D uncertain. The CDR3 has 13 residues. Germline assignment: CDR1 SGHRS and CDR2 YFSETQ. Between the trimmed V and J ends, which lost 6 bases and 6 bases, there was a span of 12 bases. The CDR3 DNA is TGCGCCAGCACCCTTGGATCAGCCGGGGAGCTGTTTTTT. Its translation: CASTLGSAGELFF.

The table lists this clone with a few counts. In DNA form, the CDR3 reads TGCAGCGCCGGTCGTGGGGGTGGGGCTTTCTTT. Protein product: CSAGRGGGAFF. The V gene is TRBV29-1, the J gene TRBJ1-1; weak D call: TRBD1 (5 bases). V was clipped by 7 bases and J by 11 bases, with 17 bases between them. The germline V gene encodes CDR1 SQVTM and CDR2 ANQGSEA. This CDR3 comprises 11 residues.

Concerning this clone itself: A much larger clone sits a single nucleotide away, making a read error possible. The V gene is TRBV14, the J gene TRBJ1-2, with D tentatively TRBD1 (5 bases). This CDR3 is built from 14 residues. Trimming pared 1 base from V and 4 bases from J, leaving 10 bases between. The germline CDR1 and CDR2 sequences are SGHDN and FVKESK. The CDR3 nucleotides are TGTGCCAGCAGCCAAGTCGCAGGGAGCTATGGCTACACCTTC. Translating gives CASSQVAGSYGYTF.

The chain has TRBV5-4 and TRBJ2-2; maybe TRBD2 (5 bases). The CDR3 spans 14 residues. The V and J ends lost 0 bases and 5 bases respectively, with 8 bases between them. Germline-derived CDR1 and CDR2 are SGHNT and YYREEE (reference sequence). The CDR3 coding sequence is TGTGCCAGCAGCTTGGCTAGAGGGACCGGGGAGCTGTTTTTT. The encoded protein is CASSLARGTGELFF.

The V and J genes are TRBV28 and TRBJ1-2; possibly TRBD1 for D (6 bases). The CDR3 spans 14 residues. Germline V CDR1 and CDR2: MDHEN, SYDVKM. V lost 2 bases and J 4 bases, leaving 11 bases between the germline ends. The CDR3 sequence is CASSLTGQLYGYTF. The CDR3 DNA follows: TGTGCCAGCAGTTTAACCGGACAGCTCTATGGCTACACCTTC.

The chain links TRBV5-1 to TRBJ2-3, with 9 bases fitting TRBD1. CDR1 is SGHRS, CDR2 YFSETQ, per germline. The CDR3 length is 13 residues. V dropped 7 bases and J dropped 6; count of bases not matched to a gene: 6. For the CDR3, the DNA is TGCGCCAGCTCCGGACAGGGGTCGGATACGCAGTATTTT. Its protein is CASSGQGSDTQYF.

The J gene is TRBJ2-3, the V gene TRBV6-1, with D perhaps TRBD2 (6 bases). V gave up 7 bases and J gave up 0 bases, with 14 bases separating them. CDR1 MNHNS and CDR2 SASEGT come from the germline V gene. This CDR3 has 15 amino acids. CDR3 in DNA: TGTGCCAGCATAGGCGGGGTTCCTAGCACAGATACGCAGTATTTT. Its protein product is CASIGGVPSTDTQYF.

The rearrangement joins TRBV2 to TRBJ2-5; 10 nucleotides align to TRBD2. V trimming: 8 bases; J trimming: 0 bases; junction bases outside the gene matches: 12. Germline loops: CDR1 SNHLY, CDR2 FYNNEI. The CDR3 length is 17 residues. CDR3 DNA: TGTGCCAGCCTGCAGGGGGCTAGCGGGAGTTACCAAGAGACCCAGTACTTC. As protein: CASLQGASGSYQETQYF.

This sequence joins TRBV20-1 and TRBJ1-1; tentative D call: TRBD1 (5 bases). V was clipped by 5 bases and J by 5 bases, with 9 bases between them. Germline-derived CDR1 and CDR2 are DFQATT and SNEGSKA (reference sequence). The length of the CDR3 is 11 residues. The CDR3 nucleotides read TGCAGTGCTGGGGGGGAGACTGAAGCTTTCTTT. Translating gives CSAGGETEAFF.